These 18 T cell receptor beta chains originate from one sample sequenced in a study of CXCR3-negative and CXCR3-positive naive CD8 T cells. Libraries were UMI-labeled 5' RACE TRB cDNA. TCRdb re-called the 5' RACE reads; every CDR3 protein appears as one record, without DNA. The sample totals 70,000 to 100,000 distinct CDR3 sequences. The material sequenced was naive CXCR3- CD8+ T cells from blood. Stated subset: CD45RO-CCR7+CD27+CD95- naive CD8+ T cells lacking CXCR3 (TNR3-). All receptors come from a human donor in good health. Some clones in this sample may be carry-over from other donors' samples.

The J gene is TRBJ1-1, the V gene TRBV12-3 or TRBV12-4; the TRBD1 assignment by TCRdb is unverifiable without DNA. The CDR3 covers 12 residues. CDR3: CASRSQGTEAFF.

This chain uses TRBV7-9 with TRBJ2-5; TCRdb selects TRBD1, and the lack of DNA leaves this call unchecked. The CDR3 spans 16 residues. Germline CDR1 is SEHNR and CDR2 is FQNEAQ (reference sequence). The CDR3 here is CASSPLTGTNQETQYF.

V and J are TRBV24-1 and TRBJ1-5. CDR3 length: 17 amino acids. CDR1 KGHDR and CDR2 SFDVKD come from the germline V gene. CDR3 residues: CATSDSRQSHSNQPQHF.

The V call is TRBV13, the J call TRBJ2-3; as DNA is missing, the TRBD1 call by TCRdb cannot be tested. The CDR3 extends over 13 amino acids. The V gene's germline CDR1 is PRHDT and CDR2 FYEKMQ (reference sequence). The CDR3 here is CASSGGRTDTQYF.

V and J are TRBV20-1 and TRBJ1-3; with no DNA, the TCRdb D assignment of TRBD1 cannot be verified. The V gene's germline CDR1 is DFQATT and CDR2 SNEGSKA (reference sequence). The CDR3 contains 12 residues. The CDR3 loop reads CSVRPLPDTIYF.

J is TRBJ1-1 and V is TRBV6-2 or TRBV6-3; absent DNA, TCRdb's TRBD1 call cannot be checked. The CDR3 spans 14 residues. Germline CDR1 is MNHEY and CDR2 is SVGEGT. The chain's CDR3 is CASSRPTGNTEAFF.

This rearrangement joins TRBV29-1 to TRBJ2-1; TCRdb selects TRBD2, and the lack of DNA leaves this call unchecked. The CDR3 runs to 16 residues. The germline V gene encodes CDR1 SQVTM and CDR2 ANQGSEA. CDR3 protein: CSVAGLADRGGNEQFF.

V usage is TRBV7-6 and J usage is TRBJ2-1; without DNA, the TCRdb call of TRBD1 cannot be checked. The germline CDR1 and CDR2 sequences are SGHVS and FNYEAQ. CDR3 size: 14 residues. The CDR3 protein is CASSLKLGANEQFF.

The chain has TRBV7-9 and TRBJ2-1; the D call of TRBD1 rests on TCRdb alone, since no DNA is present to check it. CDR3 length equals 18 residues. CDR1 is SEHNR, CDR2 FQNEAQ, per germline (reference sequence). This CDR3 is CASSPRGGDRISYNEQFF.

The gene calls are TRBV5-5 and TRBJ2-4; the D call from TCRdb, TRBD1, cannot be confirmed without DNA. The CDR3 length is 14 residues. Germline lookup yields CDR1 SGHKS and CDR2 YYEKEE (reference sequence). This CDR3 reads CASSFLQGKNIQYF.

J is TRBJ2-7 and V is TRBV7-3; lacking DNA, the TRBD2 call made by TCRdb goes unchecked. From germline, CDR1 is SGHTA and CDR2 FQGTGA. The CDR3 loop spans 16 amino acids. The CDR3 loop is CASSPGVGGLVNEQYF.

CDR3 loop: CASSFEREGRDTQYF. The gene calls are TRBV28 and TRBJ2-3; TCRdb reports TRBD2, a call that lacks DNA to check it against. This CDR3 is 15 amino acids long. Looked up from germline, CDR1 is MDHEN and CDR2 is SYDVKM.

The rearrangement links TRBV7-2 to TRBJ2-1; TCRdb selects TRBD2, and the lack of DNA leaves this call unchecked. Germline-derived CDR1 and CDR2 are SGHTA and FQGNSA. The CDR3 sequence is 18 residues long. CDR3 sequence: CASSLGTSGTGWLDEQFF.

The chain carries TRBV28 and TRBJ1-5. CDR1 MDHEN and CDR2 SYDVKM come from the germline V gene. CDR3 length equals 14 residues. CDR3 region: CASSQDYSNQPQHF.

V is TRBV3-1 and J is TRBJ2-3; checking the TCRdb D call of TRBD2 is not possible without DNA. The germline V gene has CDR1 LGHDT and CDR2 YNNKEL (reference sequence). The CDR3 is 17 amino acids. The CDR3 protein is CASSQDDETSGVDTQYF.

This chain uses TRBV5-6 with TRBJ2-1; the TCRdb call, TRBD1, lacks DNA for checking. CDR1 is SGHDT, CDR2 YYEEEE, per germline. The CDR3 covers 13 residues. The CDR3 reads CASSLARGDEQFF. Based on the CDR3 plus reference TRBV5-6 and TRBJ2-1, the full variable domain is DAGVTQSPTHLIKTRGQQVTLRCSPKSGHDTVSWYQQALGQGPQFIFQYYEEEERQRGNFPDRFSGHQFPNYSSELNVNALLLGDSALYLCASSLARGDEQFFGPGTRLTVL.

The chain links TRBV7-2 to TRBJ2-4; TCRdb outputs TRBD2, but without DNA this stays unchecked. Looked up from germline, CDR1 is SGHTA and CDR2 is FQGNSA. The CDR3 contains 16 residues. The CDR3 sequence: CASSLEGYGPRNIQYF. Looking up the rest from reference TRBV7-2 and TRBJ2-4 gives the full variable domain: GAGVSQSPSNKVTEKGKDVELRCDPISGHTALYWYRQSLGQGLEFLIYFQGNSAPDKSGLPSDRFSAERTGGSVSTLTIQRTQQEDSAVYLCASSLEGYGPRNIQYFGAGTRLSVL.

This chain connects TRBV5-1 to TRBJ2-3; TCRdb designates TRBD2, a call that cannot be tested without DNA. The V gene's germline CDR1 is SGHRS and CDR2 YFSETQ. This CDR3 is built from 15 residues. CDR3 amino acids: CASSLVGEGADTQYF. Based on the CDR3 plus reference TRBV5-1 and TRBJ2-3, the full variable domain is KAGVTQTPRYLIKTRGQQVTLSCSPISGHRSVSWYQQTPGQGLQFLFEYFSETQRNKGNFPGRFSGRQFSNSRSEMNVSTLELGDSALYLCASSLVGEGADTQYFGPGTRLTVL.